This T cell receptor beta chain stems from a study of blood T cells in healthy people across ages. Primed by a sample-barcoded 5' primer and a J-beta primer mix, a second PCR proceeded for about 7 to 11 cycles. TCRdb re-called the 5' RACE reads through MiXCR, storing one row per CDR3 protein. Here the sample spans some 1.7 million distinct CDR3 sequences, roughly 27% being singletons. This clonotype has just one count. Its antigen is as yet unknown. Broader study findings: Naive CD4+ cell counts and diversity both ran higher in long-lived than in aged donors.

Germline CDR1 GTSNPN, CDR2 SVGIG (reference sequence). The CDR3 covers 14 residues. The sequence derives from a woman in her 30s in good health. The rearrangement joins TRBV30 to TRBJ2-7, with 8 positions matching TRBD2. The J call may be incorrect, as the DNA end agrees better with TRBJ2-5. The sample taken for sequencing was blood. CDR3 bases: TGTGCCTGGAGTGGTTCTAGCGGGCTTGAGACCCAGTACTTC. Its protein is CAWSGSSGLETQYF.